A single sample is the source of the 16 T cell receptor beta chains below, sequenced in a study of technical replicates of blood from a handful of donors. The data were produced by immunoSEQ multiplex PCR, yet TCRdb's version contains in-frame clones alone and is incomplete. The table includes tens of thousands of clones, 85% to 95% detected once. The sequenced sample was T cells isolated from PBMCs. These TCRs come from a human donor in good health.

The chain links TRBV30 to TRBJ2-1; 12 nucleotides agree with TRBD2. The CDR3 sequence is 16 residues long. The J segment lost 8 bases and the V segment lost 2 bases, leaving 10 bases of the junction unmatched. Germline CDR1 and CDR2: GTSNPN and SVGIG (reference sequence). In DNA, the CDR3 is TGTGCCTGGAGTACAACACCTAGCGGGGGGGCGCATGAGCAGTTCTTC. Protein sequence: CAWSTTPSGGAHEQFF.

The chain is built from TRBV2 and TRBJ1-2, with 7 bases matching TRBD1. CDR3 length: 15 amino acids. Per germline, CDR1 SNHLY and CDR2 FYNNEI. V shed 7 bases, J shed 4 bases, and the junction held 12 bases outside the gene matches. CDR3 sequence reads: CASKKGPTGSYGYTF. The CDR3 DNA is TGTGCCAGCAAAAAGGGACCGACAGGGAGCTATGGCTACACCTTC.

The rearrangement joins TRBV27 to TRBJ1-2, with TRBD1 identical over 7 bases. Germline CDR1 is MNHEY and CDR2 is SMNVEV (reference sequence). This CDR3 comprises 16 residues. J was trimmed by 5 bases and V by 5 bases; bases with no gene match: 14. Here the CDR3 reads CASSAASPGGWYGYTF. CDR3 DNA sequence: TGTGCCAGCAGTGCCGCCTCTCCAGGGGGGTGGTATGGCTACACCTTC.

V usage is TRBV5-1 and J usage is TRBJ2-3; 11 bases map to TRBD2. The CDR3 totals 14 residues. Per the germline V gene, CDR1 is SGHRS and CDR2 is YFSETQ. V was clipped by 5 bases and J by 7 bases; unmatched bases: 6. The CDR3 sequence: CASRTSGVQNTQYF. DNA of the CDR3: TGCGCCAGCAGGACTAGCGGGGTGCAAAATACGCAGTATTTT.

V is TRBV9 and J is TRBJ2-1; D gene ambiguous. V lost 4 bases and J 9 bases, leaving 11 bases between the germline ends. CDR3 size: 12 residues. CDR1 is SGDLS, CDR2 YYNGEE, per germline. For the CDR3, the DNA is TGTGCCAGCAGCCCTTCATCGGGTGAGCAGTTCTTC. Translated: CASSPSSGEQFF.

This chain uses TRBV6-6 with TRBJ2-7; TRBD1 aligns across 7 bases. Germline CDR1 is MNHNY and CDR2 is SVGAGI (reference sequence). This CDR3 has 13 residues. V trimming: 6 bases; J trimming: 2 bases; junction bases outside the gene matches: 4. In nucleotides, the CDR3 is TGTGCCAGCAGCAGGGGGACAGCCTACGAGCAGTACTTC. Translating gives CASSRGTAYEQYF.

The chain combines TRBV27 with TRBJ1-2; D is undetermined. The CDR3 totals 14 residues. Deletions cut 6 bases from V and 2 bases from J, with 13 bases between. Germline V gene data show CDR1 as MNHEY and CDR2 as SMNVEV (reference sequence). CDR3: CASSPLDRNYGYTF. Here the CDR3 DNA reads TGTGCCAGCAGCCCCCTAGATCGAAACTATGGCTACACCTTC.

The V and J genes are TRBV27 and TRBJ1-5; 7 bases align to TRBD1. Germline V CDR1 and CDR2: MNHEY, SMNVEV (reference sequence). The V gene end was trimmed by 8 bases and the J gene end by 2 bases; junction bases not matched to a gene: 6. The length of the CDR3 is 14 residues. CDR3 bases: TGTGCCAGCCGGCACACAGGGGGCAATCAGCCCCAGCATTTT. Translated: CASRHTGGNQPQHF.

The chain uses TRBV14 and TRBJ1-2; weak D call: TRBD1 (6 bases). The CDR3 is 17 residues long. Between the trimmed V and J ends, which lost 0 bases and 3 bases, there was a span of 17 bases. Looked up from germline, CDR1 is SGHDN and CDR2 is FVKESK. The CDR3 bases are TGTGCCAGCAGCCAAGAGCGGGGGCCACAGAGGTACTATGGCTACACCTTC. Translating it yields CASSQERGPQRYYGYTF.

The chain's CDR3 is CATGLAGVGNEQFF. The CDR3, as DNA: TGTGCCACAGGGCTAGCGGGAGTTGGCAATGAGCAGTTCTTC. The V and J genes are TRBV15 and TRBJ2-1; 10 bases map to TRBD2. V shed 9 bases, J shed 6 bases, and the junction held 8 bases outside the gene matches. Germline V gene data show CDR1 as LNHNV and CDR2 as YYDKDF (reference sequence). CDR3 size: 14 residues.

This chain connects TRBV4-1 to TRBJ1-6; D gene ambiguous. This CDR3 is built from 14 residues. CDR1 and CDR2 (germline): MGHRA, YSYEKL. V was clipped by 4 bases and J by 4 bases, with 8 bases between them. The CDR3 protein is CASSLTAYNSPLHF. Written as DNA, the CDR3 is TGCGCCAGCAGCCTCACAGCATATAATTCACCCCTCCACTTT.

The rearrangement links TRBV29-1 to TRBJ2-1, with TRBD2 identical over 12 bases. The CDR3 runs to 14 residues. After removal of 6 bases from V and 5 bases from J, the junction contained 5 bases not matched to a gene. Germline loops: CDR1 SQVTM, CDR2 ANQGSEA. The CDR3 DNA follows: TGCAGCGTAGAACTAGCGGGAGGTCACAATGAGCAGTTCTTC. The encoded protein is CSVELAGGHNEQFF.

CDR3 nucleotide sequence: TGTGCCACACAGCGGGGAACCTACGAGCAGTACTTC. This translates into CATQRGTYEQYF. The J gene is TRBJ2-7, the V gene TRBV28, with 7 bases aligning to TRBD2. J gave up 2 bases and V 10 bases, and 5 bases lay outside the gene matches. Germline CDR1 and CDR2: MDHEN and SYDVKM. This CDR3 comprises 12 residues. The full variable domain, its missing parts supplied by reference TRBV28 and TRBJ2-7, is DVKVTQSSRYLVKRTGEKVFLECVQDMDHENMFWYRQDPGLGLRLIYFSYDVKMKEKGDIPEGYSVSREKKERFSLILESASTNQTSMYLCATQRGTYEQYFGPGTRLTVT.

This sequence joins TRBV7-6 and TRBJ2-1, with TRBD2 as a possible D gene (5 bases). Germline V gene lookup returns CDR1 SGHVS and CDR2 FNYEAQ. This CDR3 contains 15 residues. The ends were cut back, 4 bases at V and 0 bases at J, with 10 bases in the middle. The CDR3 sequence is CASSSTGSSYNEQFF. Here the CDR3 DNA reads TGTGCCAGCAGCTCGACTGGGAGCTCCTACAATGAGCAGTTCTTC.

The chain joins TRBV12-5 to TRBJ2-7; D is possibly TRBD1 (6 bases). This CDR3 contains 11 residues. CDR1 and CDR2 from the germline V gene are LGHNT and FRNRAP. Deletions cut 8 bases from V and 2 bases from J, with 7 bases between. CDR3 sequence (DNA): TGTGCTAGTCGGACAGCCTACGAGCAGTACTTC. Translation: CASRTAYEQYF.

This clone was observed once. This rearrangement joins TRBV9 to TRBJ2-1; possibly TRBD2 for D (6 bases). This CDR3 has 17 residues. V shed 0 bases and J shed 5 bases, with 18 bases lying between them. Germline V CDR1 and CDR2: SGDLS, YYNGEE. The CDR3 here is CASSVVGWTGVNNEQFF. The DNA for the CDR3 is TGTGCCAGCAGCGTAGTTGGTTGGACGGGAGTTAACAATGAGCAGTTCTTC.